This entry describes one TCR beta chain. The antigen is not known. The CDR3 has 16 residues. CDR1 and CDR2 (germline): LGHNT, FRNRAP. V was pared by 1 base and J by 4 bases, with 4 bases of the junction left unmatched. The data belong to a study of a mutant IDH1 vaccine in newly diagnosed glioma. The wider study: The study started vaccination 4-6 weeks after radiotherapy alone, or with temozolomide cycles. Patients arrived already treated with radiotherapy, temozolomide, or both, most having had both.

Time point given: week 5, during vaccination. Mutant IDH1 20-mer peptide, at 300 ug, made up each vaccine dose, with topical imiquimod. Those who donated had recent WHO grade 3 or 4 IDH1-mutant, ATRX-lost astrocytomas. Assay used: immunoSEQ multiplex PCR; TCRdb lists only in-frame clones, some missing. Found here are 60,000 or so clones, 80% to 90% of them singletons; the top ten hold about 4.6%. The receptor comes from a woman between 40 and 50 years old with glioma. The chain carries TRBV12-5 and TRBJ1-5, with 10 bases that match TRBD1. The material sequenced was PBMCs, taken from a glioma patient whose treatment included an IDH1 peptide vaccine. CDR3 DNA: TGTGCTAGTGGTTTGGCCCGGACAGGGGGAAATCAGCCCCAGCATTTT. Protein: CASGLARTGGNQPQHF.